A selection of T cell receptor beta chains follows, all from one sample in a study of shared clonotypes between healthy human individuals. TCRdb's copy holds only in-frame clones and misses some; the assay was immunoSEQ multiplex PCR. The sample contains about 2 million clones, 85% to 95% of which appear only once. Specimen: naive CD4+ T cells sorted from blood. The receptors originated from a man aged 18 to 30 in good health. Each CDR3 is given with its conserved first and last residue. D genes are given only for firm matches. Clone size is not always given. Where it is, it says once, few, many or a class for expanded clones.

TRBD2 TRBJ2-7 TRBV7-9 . CASSPLAGEQYF TGTGCCAGCAGCCCACTAGCGGGGGAGCAGTACTTC
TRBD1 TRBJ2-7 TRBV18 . CASSGTGPEQYF TGTGCCAGCTCGGGGACAGGGCCCGAGCAGTACTTC
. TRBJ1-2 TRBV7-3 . CASPIGGSGYTF TGTGCCAGCCCCATTGGAGGGAGCGGCTACACCTTC
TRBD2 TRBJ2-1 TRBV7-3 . CASSLTRAVGLSSYNEQFF TGTGCCAGCAGCTTAACTCGAGCGGTGGGACTAAGCTCCTACAATGAGCAGTTCTTC
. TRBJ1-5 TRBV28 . CASSLFIRVGDQPQHF TGTGCCAGCAGTTTATTTATCAGGGTAGGGGATCAGCCCCAGCATTTT
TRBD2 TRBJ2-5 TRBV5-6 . CASSLVPSGKYQETQYF TGTGCCAGCAGCTTGGTCCCTAGCGGGAAGTACCAAGAGACCCAGTACTTC
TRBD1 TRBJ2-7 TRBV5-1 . CASSRGQTYEQYF TGCGCCAGCAGCAGGGGACAGACCTACGAGCAGTACTTC
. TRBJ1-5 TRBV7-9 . CASSLVVLEPGNQPQHF TGTGCCAGCAGCTTAGTCGTACTGGAGCCCGGCAATCAGCCCCAGCATTTT
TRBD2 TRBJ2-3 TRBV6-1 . CASRTSGGRDTQYF TGTGCCAGCAGAACTAGCGGGGGGCGAGATACGCAGTATTTT
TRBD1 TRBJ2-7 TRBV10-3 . CAISPGQGPTYEQYF TGTGCCATCAGCCCGGGACAGGGTCCTACCTACGAGCAGTACTTC
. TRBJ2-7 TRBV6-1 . CASSRGPDEAQYF TGTGCCAGCAGCCGGGGGCCGGATGAGGCGCAGTACTTC
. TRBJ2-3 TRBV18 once CASSPNTDTQYF TGTGCCAGCTCACCCAACACAGATACGCAGTATTTT
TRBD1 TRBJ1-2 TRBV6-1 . CASSSDDRGLDGYTF TGTGCCAGCAGTTCGGATGACAGGGGGCTGGATGGCTACACCTTC
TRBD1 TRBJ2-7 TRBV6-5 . CASSFRDRRYAEQYF TGTGCCAGCAGTTTCCGGGACAGGAGGTACGCCGAGCAGTACTTC
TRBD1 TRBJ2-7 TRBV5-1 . CASSPGTGGSYEQYF TGCGCCAGCAGTCCCGGGACAGGGGGTTCCTACGAGCAGTACTTC
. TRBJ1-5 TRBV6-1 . CASSLQGWQPQHF TGTGCCAGCAGTTTACAGGGATGGCAGCCCCAGCATTTT
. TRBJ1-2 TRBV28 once CASSFNRQLTYGYTF TGTGCCAGCAGTTTTAACCGGCAGCTGACCTATGGCTACACCTTC
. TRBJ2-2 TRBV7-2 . CAIRAGLTGELFF TGTGCCATAAGGGCAGGGCTCACCGGGGAGCTGTTTTTT
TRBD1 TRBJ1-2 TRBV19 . CASSMKDRGGYGYTF TGTGCCAGTAGTATGAAAGACAGGGGAGGATATGGCTACACCTTC
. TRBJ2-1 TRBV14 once CASSHFTPGHNEQFF TGTGCCAGCAGCCATTTCACCCCCGGCCACAATGAGCAGTTCTTC
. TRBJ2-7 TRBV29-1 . CSVGDLAYEQYF TGCAGCGTTGGTGACTTGGCCTACGAGCAGTACTTC
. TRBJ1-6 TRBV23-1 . CASSQSGGKTDSPLHF TGCGCCAGCAGTCAATCGGGCGGGAAGACAGATTCACCCCTCCACTTT
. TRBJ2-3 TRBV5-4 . CASSFTTDTQYF TGTGCCAGCAGCTTTACCACAGATACGCAGTATTTT
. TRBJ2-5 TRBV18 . CASSPLSGQETQYF TGTGCCAGCTCACCACTCTCAGGGCAAGAGACCCAGTACTTC
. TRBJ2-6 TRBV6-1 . CASSGSGWVSGANVLTF TGTGCCAGCAGTGGGTCGGGATGGGTCTCTGGGGCCAACGTCCTGACTTTC
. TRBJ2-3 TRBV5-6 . CASSLAGGTDTQYF TGTGCCAGCAGCTTGGCCGGGGGCACAGATACGCAGTATTTT
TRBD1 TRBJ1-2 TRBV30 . CAWNGDRGRYGYTF TGTGCCTGGAATGGGGACAGGGGACGATATGGCTACACCTTC
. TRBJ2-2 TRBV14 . CASSQVLFRNGRFTGELFF TGTGCCAGCAGCCAAGTATTGTTTCGGAACGGGAGATTTACCGGGGAGCTGTTTTTT
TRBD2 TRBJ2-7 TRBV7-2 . CASSLPEKAGGTYEQYF TGTGCCAGCAGCCTGCCGGAGAAAGCGGGAGGGACGTACGAGCAGTACTTC
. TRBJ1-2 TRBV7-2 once CASSLSHSGLPNYGYTF TGTGCCAGCAGCTTATCTCATTCAGGGCTACCGAACTATGGCTACACCTTC
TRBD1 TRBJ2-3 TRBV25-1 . CASRGTGGATDTQYF TGTGCCAGCAGGGGGACAGGGGGCGCGACAGATACGCAGTATTTT
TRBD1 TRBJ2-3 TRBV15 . CATSRDGQGSRTQYF TGTGCCACCAGCAGAGATGGACAGGGATCGCGTACGCAGTATTTT
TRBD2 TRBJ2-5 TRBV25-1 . CASSSRTSWYQETQYF TGTGCCAGCAGTTCCCGGACTAGCTGGTACCAAGAGACCCAGTACTTC
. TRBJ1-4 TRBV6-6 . CASKGIANEKLFF TGTGCCAGCAAGGGGATAGCTAATGAAAAACTGTTTTTT
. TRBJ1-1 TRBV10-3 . CAIGREHQDTEAFF TGTGCCATAGGGAGGGAACACCAGGACACTGAAGCTTTCTTT
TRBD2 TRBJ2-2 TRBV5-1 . CASSFREVNTGELFF TGCGCCAGCAGCTTCCGGGAGGTGAACACCGGGGAGCTGTTTTTT
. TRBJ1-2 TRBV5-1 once CASSLGEANYGYTF TGCGCCAGCAGCTTAGGTGAAGCTAACTATGGCTACACCTTC
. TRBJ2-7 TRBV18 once CASSPLRSYEQYF TGTGCCAGCTCACCACTCCGCTCCTACGAGCAGTACTTC
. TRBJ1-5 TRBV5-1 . CASSLEGGSNQPQHF TGCGCCAGCAGCTTGGAGGGCGGAAGCAATCAGCCCCAGCATTTT
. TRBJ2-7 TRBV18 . CASSPILRQGGEQYF TGTGCCAGCTCACCAATTTTACGGCAGGGTGGCGAGCAGTACTTC